The 10 T cell receptor beta chains below were found in one sample sequenced in a study of blood T cell repertoires in COVID-19. Sequencing used immunoSEQ multiplex PCR; TCRdb keeps in-frame clones, though not all of them. The data show tens of thousands of clones, 80% to 90% seen once. The sample taken for sequencing was peripheral blood. The receptors shown here come from a man aged 80 or over with acute or convalescent COVID-19.

The V call is TRBV30, the J call TRBJ1-3; D gene unclear. The length of the CDR3 is 13 residues. In germline, CDR1 is GTSNPN, CDR2 SVGIG (reference sequence). V lost 0 bases to trimming and J lost 8 bases, with 11 bases between them. The chain's CDR3 is CAWSVQFGHTIYF. The CDR3 region has the DNA TGTGCCTGGAGTGTACAATTTGGTCACACCATATATTTT.

This chain joins TRBV12-3 or TRBV12-4 and TRBJ1-3, with unresolved D. Trimming removed 11 bases from V and 0 bases from J, with 11 bases in between. The length of the CDR3 is 13 residues. Here the CDR3 DNA reads TGTGCCGGTAGAGCACTCTCTGGAAACACCATATATTTT. Amino acid sequence: CAGRALSGNTIYF.

The chain is built from TRBV3-1 (or the pseudogene TRBV3-2) and TRBJ1-6; 7 positions match TRBD1. This CDR3 region has 15 residues. CDR1 LGHDT and CDR2 YNNKEL come from the germline V gene (reference sequence). The J segment lost 13 bases and the V segment lost 0 bases, leaving 9 bases of the junction unmatched. The CDR3 DNA reads as TGTGCCAGCAGCCAAGAGACAGGGAGAGCTTTTCCCCTCCACTTT. Translation gives CASSQETGRAFPLHF.

The chain has TRBV19 and TRBJ1-3; 7 positions agree with TRBD1. Germline trimming cut 1 base from V and 5 bases from J; bases unmatched to any gene: 5. Germline V lookup: CDR1 LNHDA, CDR2 SQIVND (reference sequence). This CDR3 has 15 amino acids. CDR3 bases: TGTGCCAGTAGTATAGCCCGGGACAGACGAAACACCATATATTTT. Its translation: CASSIARDRRNTIYF.

A note on this clone: Within the sample, other DNA sequences also encode this same CDR3. The rearrangement links TRBV18 to TRBJ1-2; D remains unclear. Trimming removed 0 bases from V and 3 bases from J, with 8 bases in between. The CDR3 is made up of 14 amino acids. Germline-derived CDR1 and CDR2 are KGHSH and LQKENI. The CDR3 DNA sequence: TGTGCCAGCTCACCACCGGCGGGTTACTATGGCTACACCTTC. Amino acid sequence: CASSPPAGYYGYTF.

This sequence joins TRBV6-5 and TRBJ1-2; the match to TRBD1 covers 8 bases. The V and J ends lost 6 bases and 4 bases, in that order; junction bases with no gene match: 7. The V gene's germline CDR1 is MNHEY and CDR2 SVGAGI. This CDR3 has 14 residues. CDR3 region: CASRRAGGGYGYTF. CDR3 coding DNA: TGTGCCAGCAGGAGAGCAGGGGGCGGCTATGGCTACACCTTC.

This sequence joins TRBV6-2 or TRBV6-3 and TRBJ2-7; TRBD2 might be the D (7 bases). The V end was cut by 4 bases, the J end by 0 bases, with 25 bases between. Germline-derived CDR1 and CDR2 are MNHEY and SVGEGT. The CDR3 totals 19 residues. In DNA, the CDR3 is TGTGCCAGCAGTTTTGGGGGCGGGAGAGTAGGAGCGAGCTCCTACGAGCAGTACTTC. Translating gives CASSFGGGRVGASSYEQYF.

The V and J genes are TRBV19 and TRBJ2-5; 8 nucleotides match TRBD1. The germline V gene has CDR1 LNHDA and CDR2 SQIVND (reference sequence). The CDR3 loop spans 14 amino acids. With 2 bases clipped from V and 5 bases from J, the junction kept 4 bases outside the gene matches. CDR3 protein: CASSIQGAKETQYF. DNA for the CDR3: TGTGCCAGTAGTATACAGGGGGCGAAGGAGACCCAGTACTTC.

This rearrangement joins TRBV27 to TRBJ1-2; tentatively, D is TRBD1 (6 bases). V lost 0 bases to trimming and J lost 4 bases, with 12 bases between them. The CDR3 has 15 residues. The germline V gene has CDR1 MNHEY and CDR2 SMNVEV (reference sequence). The CDR3 reads CASSLSLQGGYGYTF. DNA of the CDR3: TGTGCCAGCAGTTTATCGTTGCAAGGGGGCTATGGCTACACCTTC.

This clone was seen a single time. The chain has TRBV12-3 or TRBV12-4 and TRBJ1-1; no reliable D call. The CDR3 consists of 13 residues. The V and J ends lost 0 bases and 2 bases respectively, with 4 bases between them. The CDR3 DNA is TGTGCCAGCAGTTTAGCCCGTAACACTGAAGCTTTCTTT. It translates to CASSLARNTEAFF.